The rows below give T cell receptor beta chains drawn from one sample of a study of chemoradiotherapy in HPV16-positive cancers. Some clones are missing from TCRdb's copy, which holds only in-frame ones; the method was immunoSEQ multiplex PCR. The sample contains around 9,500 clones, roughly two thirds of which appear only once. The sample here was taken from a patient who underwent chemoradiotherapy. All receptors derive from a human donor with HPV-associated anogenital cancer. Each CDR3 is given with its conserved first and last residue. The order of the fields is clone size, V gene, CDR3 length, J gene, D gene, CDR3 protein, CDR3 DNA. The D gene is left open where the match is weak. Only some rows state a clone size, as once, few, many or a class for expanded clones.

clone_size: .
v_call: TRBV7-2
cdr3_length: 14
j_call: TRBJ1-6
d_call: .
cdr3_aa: CASSPGGLGSPLHF
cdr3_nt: TGTGCCAGCAGCCCCGGGGGTCTCGGTTCACCCCTCCACTTT

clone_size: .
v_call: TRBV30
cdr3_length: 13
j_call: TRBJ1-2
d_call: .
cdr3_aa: CAWEGTVTTGYTF
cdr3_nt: TGTGCCTGGGAAGGGACCGTTACAACGGGCTACACCTTC

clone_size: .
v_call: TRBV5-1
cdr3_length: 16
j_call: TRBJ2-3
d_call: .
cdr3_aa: CASSLEGRHGTDTQYF
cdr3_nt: TGCGCCAGCAGCTTGGAGGGCAGGCACGGCACAGATACGCAGTATTTT

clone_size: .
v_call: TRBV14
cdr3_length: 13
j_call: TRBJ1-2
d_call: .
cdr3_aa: CASSQDTYRGYTF
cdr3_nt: TGTGCCAGCAGCCAGGACACTTATAGAGGCTACACCTTC

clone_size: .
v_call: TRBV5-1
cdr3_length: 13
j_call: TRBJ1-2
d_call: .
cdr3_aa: CASSGTDLYGYTF
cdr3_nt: TGCGCCAGCAGCGGGACGGACTTATATGGCTACACCTTC

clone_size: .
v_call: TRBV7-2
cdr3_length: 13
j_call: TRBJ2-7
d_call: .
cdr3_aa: CASSSIFNSEQYF
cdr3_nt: TGTGCCAGCAGCTCGATATTTAATTCTGAGCAGTACTTC

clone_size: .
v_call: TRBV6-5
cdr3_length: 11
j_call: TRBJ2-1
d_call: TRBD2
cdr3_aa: CASIRGGEQFF
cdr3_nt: TGTGCCAGCATACGGGGGGGTGAGCAGTTCTTC

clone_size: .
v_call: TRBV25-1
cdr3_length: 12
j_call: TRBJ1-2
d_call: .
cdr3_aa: CASSDRGGGYTF
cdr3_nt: TGTGCCAGCAGTGACAGGGGAGGTGGCTACACCTTC

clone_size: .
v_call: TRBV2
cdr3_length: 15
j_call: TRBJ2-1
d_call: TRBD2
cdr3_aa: CASSVGLAGVNEQFF
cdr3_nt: TGTGCCAGCAGTGTTGGGCTAGCGGGGGTCAATGAGCAGTTCTTC

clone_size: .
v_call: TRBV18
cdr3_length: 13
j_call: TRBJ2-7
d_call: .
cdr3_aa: CASSPGNSYEQYF
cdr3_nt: TGTGCCAGCTCGCCGGGGAACTCCTACGAGCAGTACTTC

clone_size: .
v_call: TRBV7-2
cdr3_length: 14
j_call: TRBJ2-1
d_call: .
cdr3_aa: CASSGWRGTREQFF
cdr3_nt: TGTGCCAGCAGCGGATGGAGGGGGACCCGGGAGCAGTTCTTC

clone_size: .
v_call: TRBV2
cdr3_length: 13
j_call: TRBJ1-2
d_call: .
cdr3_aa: CASSESYNYGYTF
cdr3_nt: TGTGCCAGCAGTGAGTCTTATAACTATGGCTACACCTTC

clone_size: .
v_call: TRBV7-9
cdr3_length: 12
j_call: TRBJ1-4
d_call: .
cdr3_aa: CASSLDNEKLFF
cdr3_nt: TGTGCCAGCAGCTTGGATAATGAAAAACTGTTTTTT

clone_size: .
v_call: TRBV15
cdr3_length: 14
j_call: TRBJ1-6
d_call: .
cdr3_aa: CATSPRGANSPLHF
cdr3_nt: TGTGCCACCAGCCCCCGCGGAGCAAATTCACCCCTCCACTTT

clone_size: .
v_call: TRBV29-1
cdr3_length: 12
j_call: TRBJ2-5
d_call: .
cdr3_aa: CSALKGKETQYF
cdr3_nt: TGCAGTGCTCTGAAGGGGAAAGAGACCCAGTACTTC

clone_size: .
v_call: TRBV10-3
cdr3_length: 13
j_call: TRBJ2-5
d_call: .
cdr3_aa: CAINRGSQETQYF
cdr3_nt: TGTGCCATCAATAGGGGTAGTCAAGAGACCCAGTACTTC

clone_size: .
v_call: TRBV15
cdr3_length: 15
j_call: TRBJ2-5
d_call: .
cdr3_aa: CATRGGGTEQETQYF
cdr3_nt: TGTGCCACCAGGGGAGGAGGGACAGAACAAGAGACCCAGTACTTC

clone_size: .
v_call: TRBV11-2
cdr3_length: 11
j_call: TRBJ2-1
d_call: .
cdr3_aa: CASSSLKEQFF
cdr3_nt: TGTGCCAGCAGCTCTCTCAAGGAGCAGTTCTTC

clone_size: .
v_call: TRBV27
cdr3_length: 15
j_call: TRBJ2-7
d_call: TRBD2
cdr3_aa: CASGREGGLASEQYF
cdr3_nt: TGTGCCAGCGGGCGTGAGGGGGGACTAGCTTCCGAGCAGTACTTC

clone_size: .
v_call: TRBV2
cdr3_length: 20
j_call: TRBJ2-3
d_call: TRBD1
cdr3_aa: CASSAWGGQGLNVNTDTQYF
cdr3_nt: TGTGCCAGCAGTGCCTGGGGGGGACAGGGGCTTAACGTAAACACAGATACGCAGTATTTT

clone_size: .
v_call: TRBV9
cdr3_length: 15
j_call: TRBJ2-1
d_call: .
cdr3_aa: CASSVAPGPNNEQFF
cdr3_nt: TGTGCCAGCAGCGTAGCCCCAGGACCTAACAATGAGCAGTTCTTC

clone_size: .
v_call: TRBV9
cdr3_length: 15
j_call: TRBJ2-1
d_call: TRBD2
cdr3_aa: CASSALAGGLDEQFF
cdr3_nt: TGTGCCAGCAGCGCACTAGCGGGGGGGCTGGATGAGCAGTTCTTC

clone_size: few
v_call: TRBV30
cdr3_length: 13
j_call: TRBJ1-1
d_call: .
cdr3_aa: CAWSVLGRTEAFF
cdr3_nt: TGTGCCTGGAGTGTACTCGGGCGGACTGAAGCTTTCTTT

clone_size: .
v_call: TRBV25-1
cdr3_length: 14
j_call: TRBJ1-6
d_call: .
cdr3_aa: CASSVDRYNSPLHF
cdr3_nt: TGTGCCAGCAGTGTCGACAGGTATAATTCACCCCTCCACTTT

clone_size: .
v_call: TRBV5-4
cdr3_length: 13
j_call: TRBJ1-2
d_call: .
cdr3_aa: CASSSFQNYGYTF
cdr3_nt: TGTGCCAGCAGCTCCTTCCAGAACTATGGCTACACCTTC

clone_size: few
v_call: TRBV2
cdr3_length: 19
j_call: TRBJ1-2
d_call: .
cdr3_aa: CASSDPIPAPDSTNYGYTF
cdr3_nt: TGTGCCAGCAGTGACCCGATCCCGGCCCCAGATTCTACTAACTATGGCTACACCTTC

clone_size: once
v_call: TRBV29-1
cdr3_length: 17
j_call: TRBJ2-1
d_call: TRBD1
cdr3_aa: CSVVGQVLLGSYNEQFF
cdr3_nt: TGCAGCGTTGTGGGACAGGTCCTTCTGGGCTCCTACAATGAGCAGTTCTTC

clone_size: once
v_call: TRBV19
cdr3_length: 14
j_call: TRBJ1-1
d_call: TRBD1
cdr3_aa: CASSGDRANTEAFF
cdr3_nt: TGTGCCAGTAGTGGGGACAGAGCGAACACTGAAGCTTTCTTT

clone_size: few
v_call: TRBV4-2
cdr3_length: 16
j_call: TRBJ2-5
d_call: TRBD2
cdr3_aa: CASSQITSGGAETQYF
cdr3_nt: TGTGCCAGCAGCCAGATAACTAGCGGGGGGGCGGAGACCCAGTACTTC

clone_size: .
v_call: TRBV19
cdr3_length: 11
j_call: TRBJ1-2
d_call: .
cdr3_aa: CASSTLLDYTF
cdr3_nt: TGTGCCAGTAGTACTCTATTAGACTACACCTTC

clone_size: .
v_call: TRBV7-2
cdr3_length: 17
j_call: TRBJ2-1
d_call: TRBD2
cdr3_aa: CASSSRLAGGQYNEQFF
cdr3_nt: TGTGCCAGCAGTTCCAGACTAGCGGGGGGCCAGTACAATGAGCAGTTCTTC

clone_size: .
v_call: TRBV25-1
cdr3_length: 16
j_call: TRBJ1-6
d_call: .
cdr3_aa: CASSDTTRGFNSPLHF
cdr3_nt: TGTGCCAGCAGTGACACCACACGGGGTTTCAATTCACCCCTCCACTTT

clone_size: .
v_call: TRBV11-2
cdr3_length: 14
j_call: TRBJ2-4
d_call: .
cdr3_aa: CASSLQTGWNIQYF
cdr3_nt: TGTGCCAGCAGCCTCCAGACAGGTTGGAACATTCAGTACTTC

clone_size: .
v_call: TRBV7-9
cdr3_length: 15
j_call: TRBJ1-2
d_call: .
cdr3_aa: CASSLPEDRGWGYTF
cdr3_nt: TGTGCCAGCAGCTTACCCGAGGACCGTGGTTGGGGCTACACCTTC

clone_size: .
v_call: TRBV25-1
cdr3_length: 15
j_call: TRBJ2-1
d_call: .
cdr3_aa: CASSELGVGGGEQFF
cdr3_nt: TGTGCCAGCAGTGAATTGGGTGTGGGGGGCGGTGAGCAGTTCTTC

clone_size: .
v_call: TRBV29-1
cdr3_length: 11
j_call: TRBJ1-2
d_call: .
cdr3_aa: CSVSGGSGYTF
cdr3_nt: TGCAGCGTTTCAGGTGGAAGTGGCTACACCTTC

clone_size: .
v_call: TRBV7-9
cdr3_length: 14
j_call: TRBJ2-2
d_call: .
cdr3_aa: CASSSFRGAGELFF
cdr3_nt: TGTGCCAGCAGCTCATTCAGAGGGGCCGGGGAGCTGTTTTTT

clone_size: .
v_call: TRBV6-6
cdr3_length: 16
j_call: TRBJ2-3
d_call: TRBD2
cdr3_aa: CASSYSATSGTDTQYF
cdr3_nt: TGTGCCAGCAGTTACTCAGCGACTAGCGGCACAGATACGCAGTATTTT

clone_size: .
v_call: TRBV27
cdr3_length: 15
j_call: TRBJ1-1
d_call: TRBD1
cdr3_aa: CASSSNRGLNTEAFF
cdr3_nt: TGTGCCAGCAGTTCCAACAGGGGGTTGAACACTGAAGCTTTCTTT

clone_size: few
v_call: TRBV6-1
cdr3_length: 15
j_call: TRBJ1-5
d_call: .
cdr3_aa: CASRVSADSNQPQHF
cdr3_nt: TGTGCCAGCAGAGTCTCGGCGGATAGCAATCAGCCCCAGCATTTT

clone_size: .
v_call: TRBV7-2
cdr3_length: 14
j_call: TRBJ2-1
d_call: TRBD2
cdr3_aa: CASSPSSGGAGQFF
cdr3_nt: TGTGCCAGCAGCCCCTCTAGCGGGGGGGCCGGGCAGTTCTTC

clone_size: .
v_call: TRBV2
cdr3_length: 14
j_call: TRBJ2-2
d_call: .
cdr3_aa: CASSESGVAGELFF
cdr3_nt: TGTGCCAGCAGTGAATCGGGCGTGGCCGGGGAGCTGTTTTTT

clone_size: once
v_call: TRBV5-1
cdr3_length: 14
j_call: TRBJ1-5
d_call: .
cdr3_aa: CASSEDSTYQPQHF
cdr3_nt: TGCGCCAGCAGCGAAGACAGTACATATCAGCCCCAGCATTTT

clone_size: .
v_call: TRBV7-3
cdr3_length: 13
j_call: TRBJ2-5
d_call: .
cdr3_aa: CASSSGIGETQYF
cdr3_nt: TGTGCCAGCAGCTCAGGGATTGGAGAGACCCAGTACTTC

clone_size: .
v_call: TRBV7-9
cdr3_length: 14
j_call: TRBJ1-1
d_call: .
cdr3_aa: CASSQTGGNTEAFF
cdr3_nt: TGTGCCAGCAGCCAGACAGGAGGGAACACTGAAGCTTTCTTT

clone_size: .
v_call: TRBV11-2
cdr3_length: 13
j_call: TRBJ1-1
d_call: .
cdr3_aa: CASSAQGNTEAFF
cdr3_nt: TGTGCCAGCAGCGCGCAGGGGAACACTGAAGCTTTCTTT

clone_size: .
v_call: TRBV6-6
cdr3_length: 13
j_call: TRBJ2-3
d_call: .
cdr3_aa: CASYIEGRDTQYF
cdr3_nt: TGTGCCAGCTATATTGAGGGGAGAGATACGCAGTATTTT

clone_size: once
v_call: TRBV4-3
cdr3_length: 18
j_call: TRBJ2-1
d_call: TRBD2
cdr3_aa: CASSQDSGPGGSYNEQFF
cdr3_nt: TGCGCCAGCAGCCAAGATTCAGGGCCGGGAGGCTCCTACAATGAGCAGTTCTTC